This TCR beta chain stems from a study of shared clonotypes between healthy human individuals. Overall study results and limits: Sequencing depth was predicted to influence how clonotypes are shared among donors.

CD45RO-negative, CCR7-selected cells formed the naive CD8 fraction, which excluded terminally differentiated effector memory CD45RA+ cells. As to this clone: What it recognizes is unknown.

Sequencing was performed with immunoSEQ multiplex PCR; in TCRdb, only in-frame clones are kept and a portion is missing. Of about 820,000 clones in the sample, around 92% were seen once. The receptor comes from a man aged 30 to 45 in good health. Sequenced material: naive CD8+ T cells sorted from blood.

CDR3 loop: CAIRTQETQYF. The CDR3 DNA sequence: TGTGCCATCAGGACCCAAGAGACCCAGTACTTC. The chain links TRBV10-3 to TRBJ2-5; no firm D call. V was clipped by 6 bases and J by 1 base, with 3 bases between them. CDR1 and CDR2 from the germline V gene are ENHRY and SYGVKD. The CDR3 spans 11 residues.